Sequencing of this TCR beta chain was carried out in a study of cytomegalovirus exposure and HLA in healthy donors. V shed 6 bases and J shed 4 bases, with 10 bases lying between them. CDR1 is SNHLY and CDR2 is FYNNEI in the germline V gene. The CDR3 is made up of 13 amino acids. The donors, nominally healthy at sampling, likely had unrecorded immune exposures. Study-level results: Rarity marked most TCR sequences, yet some public TCRs occurred in many donors. It was taken for granted in presence/absence analyses that sequencing depth across donors was roughly uniform. As immune exposure information, only CMV serostatus was available.

On this clone itself: Its specificity is unknown.

A multiplex PCR was run with 60 Vbeta primers and 13 Jbeta primers. The method was immunoSEQ multiplex PCR; TCRdb's version includes in-frame clones alone and lacks a portion of them. This sample carries roughly 190,000 clones, 60% to 80% of them seen once, and the ten largest clones take approximately 2.1%. Specimen: PBMCs. The chain joins TRBV2 to TRBJ1-5; D is perhaps TRBD1 (5 bases). This clonotype was obtained from a woman aged 25-40 years in good health and CMV-seropositive. The CDR3 sequence: CASRPDTNQPQHF. The CDR3 region has the DNA TGTGCCAGCAGGCCGGACACAAATCAGCCCCAGCATTTT.